This entry describes one TCR beta chain. What it recognizes is unknown. This entry is derived from a study of T cell responses to AZD1222 COVID-19 vaccine. Study-wide points: Repertoires in all cases were sampled only once the peak T cell response had passed. The donors showed a predominance of white British ancestry and of females, with possible underestimation of clonal diversity.

Profiling relied on immunoSEQ multiplex PCR, and the TCRdb table lists in-frame clones only, not all of them. The data contain about 110,000 clones, approximately 90% of them singletons. The sample in question was peripheral blood, obtained on day 0 of AZD1222 vaccination. The clonotype originates from an adult in good health.

CDR3 amino acids: CASSRGGRGYTF. CDR3 DNA sequence: TGTGCCAGCAGCCGGGGAGGTCGTGGCTACACCTTC. The chain is built from TRBV6-2 or TRBV6-3 and TRBJ1-2; no firm D call. The CDR3 is 12 residues long. CDR1 is MNHEY and CDR2 is SVGEGT in the germline V gene. Trimming stripped 6 bases from V and 7 bases from J, with 12 bases between.